This TCR beta chain was identified in a study of T cells in Graves' hyperthyroidism and ophthalmopathy. Study at large: Peripheral blood was collected at initial diagnosis, before any treatment.

RNA transcripts gave rise to amplified TCR beta CDR3 regions. The TCR CDR3 first-round RT-PCR relied on the HTBI primer set. TCRdb reprocessed the multiplex PCR reads via MiXCR and lists one record per CDR3 protein. The sample lists about 290,000 distinct CDR3 sequences, less than 15% occurring once. Patients aged 18 to 65 with hyperthyroidism were newly diagnosed, with duration under 2 months. Germline CDR1 is MDHEN and CDR2 is SYDVKM. This CDR3 has 17 residues. Trimming took 2 bases from V and 4 from J; bases not matched to a gene: 8. The sequenced sample was blood. The genes are TRBV28 and TRBJ1-1; 12 nucleotides align to TRBD1. This sequence was found in a young woman with Graves' hyperthyroidism that later progressed to Graves' ophthalmopathy. CDR3 sequence (DNA): TGTGCCAGCAGTTTAACCCCCGGGACAGGGGGCGGCACTGAAGCTTTCTTT. This codes for CASSLTPGTGGGTEAFF.